This entry lists 4 T cell receptor beta chains sequenced from one sample in a study of blood T cells in healthy people across ages. Through a sample-barcoded 5' primer and a J-beta primer mix, a second PCR was run for about 6 to 11 cycles. TCRdb processed the 5' RACE reads anew with MiXCR; each CDR3 protein has one entry. The data show hundreds of thousands of distinct CDR3 sequences, with about three fifths seen just once and about 20% held by the top ten. Source material: blood. These receptors were obtained from a man between 25 and 39 years old in good health.

The chain recombines TRBV4-3 with TRBJ2-4; possible D gene TRBD2, 5 bases. CDR3 length: 15 amino acids. V dropped 1 base and J dropped 10 bases, with 17 bases sitting between them. The germline V gene encodes CDR1 LGHNA and CDR2 YSLEER. The CDR3 loop reads CASSQVLSSRTIQYF. The CDR3 DNA sequence: TGCGCCAGCAGCCAAGTCTTGTCTAGCAGGACTATTCAGTACTTC.

Only a few counts were recorded for this clonotype. The J gene is TRBJ2-7, the V gene TRBV29-1; maybe TRBD1 (5 bases). CDR3 length: 13 residues. V lost 7 bases to trimming and J lost 2 bases, with 15 bases between them. In germline, CDR1 is SQVTM, CDR2 ANQGSEA. CDR3 residues: CSAYSTDTYEQYF. The CDR3 region has the DNA TGCAGCGCCTACAGTACGGACACCTACGAGCAGTACTTC.

CDR3 bases: TGTGCCTGGAGCCCCGATTCGGGGATCTACGAGCAGTACTTC. This gives the protein CAWSPDSGIYEQYF. The V gene is TRBV30, the J gene TRBJ2-7, with a tentative D call TRBD2 (5 bases). V lost 3 bases, J lost 3 bases, and 15 bases lay in between. CDR3 length equals 14 residues. Germline lookup yields CDR1 GTSNPN and CDR2 SVGIG (reference sequence).

The chain couples TRBV11-2 to TRBJ2-5, with D tentatively TRBD1 (8 bases). The J call is uncertain, as TRBJ2-7 better fits the DNA end. Germline values: CDR1 SGHAT, CDR2 FQNNGV. The length of the CDR3 is 16 residues. Here the CDR3 reads CASSERTGGGSYEQYF. In nucleotides, the CDR3 is TGTGCCAGCAGCGAACGAACAGGGGGGGGCTCCTACGAGCAGTACTTC.